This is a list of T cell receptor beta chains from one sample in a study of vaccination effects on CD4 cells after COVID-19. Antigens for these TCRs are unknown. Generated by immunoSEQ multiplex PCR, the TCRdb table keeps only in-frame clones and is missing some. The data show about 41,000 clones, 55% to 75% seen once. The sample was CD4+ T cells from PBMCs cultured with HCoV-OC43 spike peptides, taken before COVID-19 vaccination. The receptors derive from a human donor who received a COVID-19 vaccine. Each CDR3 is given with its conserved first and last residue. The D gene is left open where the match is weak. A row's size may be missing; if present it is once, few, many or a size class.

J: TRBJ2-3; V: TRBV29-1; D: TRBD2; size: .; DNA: TGCAGCGTCCCCGAGAGCGGGGGATCCCGGGGCACAGATACGCAGTATTTT; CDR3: CSVPESGGSRGTDTQYF
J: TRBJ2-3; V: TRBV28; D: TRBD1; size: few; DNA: TGTGCCAGCAGTACCCGACAGGGGACAGATACGCAGTATTTT; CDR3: CASSTRQGTDTQYF
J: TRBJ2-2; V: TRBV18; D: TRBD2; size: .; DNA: TGTGCCAGCACACCAAGACTAGCGGGGGGGAAGAACACCGGGGAGCTGTTTTTT; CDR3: CASTPRLAGGKNTGELFF
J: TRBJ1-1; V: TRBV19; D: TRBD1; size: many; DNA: TGTGCCAGTAGTATCTACCGGGGACAGGGGAACACTGAAGCTTTCTTT; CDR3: CASSIYRGQGNTEAFF
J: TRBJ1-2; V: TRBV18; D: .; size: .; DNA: TGTGCCAGCTCACCCCGGACGGCTCCCGACTATGGCTACACCTTC; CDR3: CASSPRTAPDYGYTF
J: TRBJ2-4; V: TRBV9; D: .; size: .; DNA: TGTGCCAGCAGCGGATTAGCCAAAAACATTCAGTACTTC; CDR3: CASSGLAKNIQYF
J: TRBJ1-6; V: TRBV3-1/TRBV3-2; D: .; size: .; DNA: TGTGCCAGCAGCCAATCAGGGACGTATAATTCACCCCTCCACTTT; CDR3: CASSQSGTYNSPLHF
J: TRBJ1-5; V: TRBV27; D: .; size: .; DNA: TGTGCCAGCAGTTTTAACAATCAGCCCCAGCATTTT; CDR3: CASSFNNQPQHF
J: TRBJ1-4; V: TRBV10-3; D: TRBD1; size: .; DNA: TGTGCCATCAGTGCCACAGGGGGCAATGAAAAACTGTTTTTT; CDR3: CAISATGGNEKLFF
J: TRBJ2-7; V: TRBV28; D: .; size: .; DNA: TGTGCCAGCAGCCCACCCCGGGGCTCCGAAGGGGCCTACGAGCAGTACTTC; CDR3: CASSPPRGSEGAYEQYF
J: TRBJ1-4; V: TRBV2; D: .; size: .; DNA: TGTGCCAGCAGGGCAAACAGCGTTACTAATGAAAAACTGTTTTTT; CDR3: CASRANSVTNEKLFF
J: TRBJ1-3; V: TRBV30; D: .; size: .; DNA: TGTGCCTGGAGTGTACCATGGAGGGGAGTGGCTGGAAACACCATATATTTT; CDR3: CAWSVPWRGVAGNTIYF
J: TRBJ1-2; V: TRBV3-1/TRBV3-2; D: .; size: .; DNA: TGTGCCAGCAGCCAAGATCCGGAAGGTGCTCCATCCCTGAGCTATGGCTACACCTTC; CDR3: CASSQDPEGAPSLSYGYTF
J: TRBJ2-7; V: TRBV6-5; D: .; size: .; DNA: TGTGCCAGCAGCCGCGCGGGCTACGAGCAGTACTTC; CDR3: CASSRAGYEQYF
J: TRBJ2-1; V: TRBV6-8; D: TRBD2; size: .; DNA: TGTGCCAGCAGGCGGACTAGCGGGAGGAGCTACAATGAGCAGTTCTTC; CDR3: CASRRTSGRSYNEQFF
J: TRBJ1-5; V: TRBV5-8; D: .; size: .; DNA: TGTGCCAGCAGCATAAGAGGACAGATCCTTAGCAATCAGCCCCAGCATTTT; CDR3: CASSIRGQILSNQPQHF
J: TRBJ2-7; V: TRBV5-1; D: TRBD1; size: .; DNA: TGCGCCAGCAGCTTTGACAGGGCTTGGGAGCAGTACTTC; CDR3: CASSFDRAWEQYF
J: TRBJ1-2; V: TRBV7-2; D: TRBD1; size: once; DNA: TGTGCCAGCAGCTTAAGGTCCCGGGACAGGGGGTATGGCTACACCTTC; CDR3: CASSLRSRDRGYGYTF
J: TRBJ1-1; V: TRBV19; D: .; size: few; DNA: TGTGCCAGTAGTATAGGCGGGACACTGAACACTGAAGCTTTCTTT; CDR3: CASSIGGTLNTEAFF
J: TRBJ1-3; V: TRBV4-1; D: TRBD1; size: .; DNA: TGCGCCAGCAGGACAGGGCCAACTCTGGGAAACACCATATATTTT; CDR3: CASRTGPTLGNTIYF
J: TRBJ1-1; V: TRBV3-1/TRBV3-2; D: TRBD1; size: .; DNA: TGTGCCAGCAGCCAAGACAGGGGGCGTGGGGGAGCTTTCTTT; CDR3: CASSQDRGRGGAFF
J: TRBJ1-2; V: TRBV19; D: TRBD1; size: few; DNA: TGTGCCAGTAGTATCGGGACAGGGTATAGCTATGGCTACACCTTC; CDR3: CASSIGTGYSYGYTF
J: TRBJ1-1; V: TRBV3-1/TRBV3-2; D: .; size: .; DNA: TGTGCCAGCACTCGCGGACAGAGGAACACTGAAGCTTTCTTT; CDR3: CASTRGQRNTEAFF
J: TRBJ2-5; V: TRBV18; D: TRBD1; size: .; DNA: TGTGCCAGCTCACCAACGACAGGGACCTACCAAGAGACCCAGTACTTC; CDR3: CASSPTTGTYQETQYF
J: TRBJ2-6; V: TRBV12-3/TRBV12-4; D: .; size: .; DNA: TGTGCCAGCATCATCTCTGGGGCCAACGTCCTGACTTTC; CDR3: CASIISGANVLTF
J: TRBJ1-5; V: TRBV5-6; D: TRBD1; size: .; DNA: TGTGCCAGCAGCTCCAGGGGGCACTATGTCAGCCCCCAGCATTTT; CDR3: CASSSRGHYVSPQHF
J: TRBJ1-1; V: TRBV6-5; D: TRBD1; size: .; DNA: TGTGCCAGCAGGGCAGGGGGCAGGTACACTGAAGCTTTCTTT; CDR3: CASRAGGRYTEAFF
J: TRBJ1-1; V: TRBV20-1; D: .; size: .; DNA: TGCAGTGCTAGTCCCGGGGGGGCGAGGAACACTGAAGCTTTCTTT; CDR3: CSASPGGARNTEAFF